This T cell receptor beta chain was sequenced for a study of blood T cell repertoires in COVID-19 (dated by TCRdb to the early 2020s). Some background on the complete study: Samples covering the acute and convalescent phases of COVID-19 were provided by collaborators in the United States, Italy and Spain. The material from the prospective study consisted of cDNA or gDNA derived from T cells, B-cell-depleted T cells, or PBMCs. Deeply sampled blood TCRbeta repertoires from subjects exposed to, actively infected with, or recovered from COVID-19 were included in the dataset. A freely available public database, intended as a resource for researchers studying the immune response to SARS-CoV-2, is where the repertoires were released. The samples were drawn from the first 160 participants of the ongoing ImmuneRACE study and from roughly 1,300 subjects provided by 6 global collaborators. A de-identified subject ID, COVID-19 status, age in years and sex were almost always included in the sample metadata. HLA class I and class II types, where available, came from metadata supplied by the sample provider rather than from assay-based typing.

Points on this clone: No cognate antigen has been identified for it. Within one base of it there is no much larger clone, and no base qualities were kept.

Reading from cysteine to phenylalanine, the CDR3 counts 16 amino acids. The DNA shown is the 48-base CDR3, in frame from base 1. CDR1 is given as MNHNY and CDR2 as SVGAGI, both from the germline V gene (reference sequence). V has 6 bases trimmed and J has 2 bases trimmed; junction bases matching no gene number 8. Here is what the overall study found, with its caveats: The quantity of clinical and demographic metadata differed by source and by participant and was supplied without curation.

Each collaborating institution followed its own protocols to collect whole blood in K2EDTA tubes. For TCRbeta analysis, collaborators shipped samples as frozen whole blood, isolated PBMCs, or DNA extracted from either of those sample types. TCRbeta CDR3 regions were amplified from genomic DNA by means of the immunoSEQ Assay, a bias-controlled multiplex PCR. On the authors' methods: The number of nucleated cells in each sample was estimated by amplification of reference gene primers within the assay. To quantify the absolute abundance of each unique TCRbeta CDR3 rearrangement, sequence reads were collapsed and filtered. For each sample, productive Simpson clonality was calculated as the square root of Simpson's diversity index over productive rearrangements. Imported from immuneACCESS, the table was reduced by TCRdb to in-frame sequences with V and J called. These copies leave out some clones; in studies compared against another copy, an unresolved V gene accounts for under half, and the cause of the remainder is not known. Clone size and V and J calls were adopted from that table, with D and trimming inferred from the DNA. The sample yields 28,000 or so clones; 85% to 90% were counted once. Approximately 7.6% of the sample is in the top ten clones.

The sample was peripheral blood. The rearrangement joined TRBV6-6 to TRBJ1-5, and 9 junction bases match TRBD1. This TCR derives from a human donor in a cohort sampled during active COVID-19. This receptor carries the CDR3 CASSPGQGMGNQPQHF. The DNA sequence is TGTGCCAGCAGCCCGGGACAGGGAATGGGCAATCAGCCCCAGCATTTT.